This T cell receptor beta chain was retrieved from a study of blood T cell repertoires in COVID-19. Study-wide background: Sites across the United States, Italy and Spain contributed samples from acute and convalescent COVID-19. Sample material is recorded as cDNA or gDNA derived from T cells, B-cell-depleted T cells, or PBMCs.

Authors' analysis steps: For nucleated cells, counts were estimated from reference gene primer amplification. Method: immunoSEQ multiplex PCR; TCRdb's copy keeps in-frame clones and lacks some. V and J calls and clone size come straight from that table; D and trimming were deduced from the DNA. The sample carries around 250,000 clones, around nine tenths recorded once. Between the trimmed V and J ends, which lost 4 bases and 5 bases, there was a span of 12 bases. From germline, CDR1 is KGHSH and CDR2 LQKENI. This CDR3 is 14 amino acids long. This sequence was found in a woman in her 70s with active or convalescent COVID-19. Sequenced sample: peripheral blood. The gene calls are TRBV18 and TRBJ1-5; D is undetermined. The CDR3 reads CASSRDKQDQPQHF. DNA for the CDR3: TGTGCCAGCTCACGTGACAAGCAGGATCAGCCCCAGCATTTT.